The entry below gives a single T cell receptor (beta chain) sequence along with its context. Its antigen is not yet known. Per-base qualities were not stored, and no clone one base away is much larger. The germline V gene (reference sequence) yields LNHDA for CDR1 and SQIVND for CDR2. At the junction V is shortened by 7 bases and J by 2 bases, with 6 bases in between. Counted from cysteine to phenylalanine, this CDR3 has 12 amino acids. This entry keeps only the CDR3 DNA: 36 bases, framed from base 1. This entry is derived from a study of Ad26.COV2.S vaccination and SARS-CoV-2 variants (dated by TCRdb to the early 2020s). Background on the whole study: Donors in the vaccine arm were drawn from COV1001, a multicentre, randomized, double-blind, placebo-controlled phase I-IIa trial testing Ad26.COV2.S in healthy adults. Ad26.COV2.S was given intramuscularly at 5x10^10 or 1x10^11 viral particles, as a single shot or as two shots 56 days apart. TCRbeta repertoire sequencing was used to assess the specificity and breadth of SARS-CoV-2-reactive T cell receptors after Ad26.COV2.S vaccination. A total of 32 samples were included in the TCR-sequenced set, comprising around 19 Ad26.COV2.S vaccine recipients, 5 placebo recipients and 8 SARS-CoV-2 convalescent individuals. Participants in the trial were split at random into five groups of five each, receiving low-dose or high-dose Ad26.COV2.S once or twice, or else placebo on both occasions. Investigators did not know the trial group allocation while performing experiments and assessing outcomes. General conclusions and limits of the study: The authors noted that the TCR breadth and depth analyses may have underestimated total T cell responses. After vaccination, spike-specific CD8+ and CD4+ T cell responses were reported to show substantial breadth. Vaccine and placebo recipients had comparable non-spike TCR breadth, which fits with the vaccine containing only spike. Ad26.COV2.S recipients had higher spike-specific TCR breadth than placebo recipients (P = 0.0014). Comparing responses between vaccine doses or regimens was not something the study was powered to do.

This sample's treatment or condition label indicates: some 20 received Ad26.COV2.S at low or high dose, single or two shots; about 5 received placebo; per-sample allocation not given. For vaccine and placebo recipients, the sequenced repertoires came from samples collected on day 63 after the first injection. Between 29 July and 7 August 2020, Cohort 1b enrolled 25 adults aged 18-55 years at one site in Boston, USA. Ad26.COV2.S was a replication-incompetent adenovirus type 26 vector expressing a prefusion-stabilized SARS-CoV-2 spike protein from the original Wuhan strain. The immunoSEQ Assay was used to sequence TCRbeta CDR3 regions. After extraction, genomic DNA underwent amplification by bias-controlled multiplex PCR, followed by high-throughput sequencing. From the authors' description of their analysis: To quantify the absolute abundance of every unique TCRbeta CDR3 region, sequences were collapsed and filtered. T cell fraction was estimated by normalization of TCRbeta template counts to usable DNA, with usable DNA being measured through amplification of reference genes present in all nucleated cells. Repertoire TCRs were annotated as SARS-CoV-2-specific by exact matching of V gene, CDR3 amino acid sequence and J gene to a known reactive TCR set. The reference SARS-CoV-2 TCR set was obtained from MIRA and was filtered for enrichment in COVID-19-positive ImmuneCODE repertoires, whereby public or cross-reactive TCRs were removed. Using the MIRA antigens, annotated TCRs were further analysed by specific ORF or by position within an ORF. Depth was the summed frequency of annotated unique rearrangements, while breadth was defined as annotated unique rearrangements over total unique productive rearrangements. Group comparisons of TCR breadth used two-sided Wilcoxon rank-sum tests. The immuneACCESS repertoire file appears here via TCRdb, limited to in-frame rearrangements. These files lack a portion of the clones; in checked studies, under half of the deficit traces to unresolved V genes, and the cause of the others is not known. That table furnishes V, J and clone size, whereas the DNA furnished D and trimming. In this sample the table shows under 250,000 clones, 87% of which occur a single time. The ten biggest clones cover roughly 3% of the sample.

This TCR was recovered from a person aged 18 to 65 who received the Ad26.COV2.S COVID-19 vaccine or a placebo. The chain links TRBV19 with TRBJ2-1, with the D gene not clear enough to name. Sequenced material: peripheral blood, taken in a trial of Ad26.COV2.S vaccine versus placebo. The DNA sequence follows: TGTGCCAGTACGAGCGCCTACAATGAGCAGTTCTTC. Its translation reads: CASTSAYNEQFF.